This record concerns one T cell receptor beta chain sequence. Sequencing templates came from extracted RNA that was reverse transcribed into cDNA. Profiled with immunoSEQ multiplex PCR; TCRdb holds only in-frame clones, not every one. Of tens of thousands of clones listed, about two thirds are singletons. This entry is derived from a study of CD8+ T cells in alopecia areata. This TCR was recovered from a human donor with alopecia areata. The material sequenced was NKG2D-high CD8+ T cells sorted from blood.

CDR3 nucleotides: TGTGCCAGCAGTGGAGGGGGCACAGATACGCAGTATTTT. It specifies CASSGGGTDTQYF. This sequence joins TRBV7-8 and TRBJ2-3; D is perhaps TRBD2 (6 bases). CDR1 and CDR2 from the germline V gene are SGHVS and FQNEAQ. This CDR3 has 13 amino acids. V shed 6 bases and J shed 1 base, with 8 bases lying between them.